Presented here are 15 T cell receptor beta chains from one specimen sequenced in a study of technical replicates of blood from a few donors. Produced via immunoSEQ multiplex PCR; TCRdb's table is partial and in-frame only. The sample holds more than 70,000 clones, about 96% seen once. Sequencing was performed on T cells isolated from PBMCs. These receptors were obtained from a human donor in good health.

The genes are TRBV4-1 and TRBJ2-7, with 7 bases aligning to TRBD2. J gave up 2 bases and V 4 bases, and 17 bases lay outside the gene matches. The CDR3 runs to 18 residues. CDR1 and CDR2 from the germline V gene are MGHRA and YSYEKL. The CDR3 loop reads CASSRNRRTSEFPYEQYF. As DNA, the CDR3 is TGCGCCAGCAGCCGGAACCGTCGGACTAGTGAGTTCCCCTACGAGCAGTACTTC.

The V and J genes are TRBV9 and TRBJ1-2; D is perhaps TRBD1 (5 bases). V lost 0 bases, J lost 3 bases, and 15 bases lay in between. CDR1 is SGDLS and CDR2 is YYNGEE in the germline V gene. CDR3 length: 16 amino acids. CDR3 sequence reads: CASSVGDSSRDYGYTF. The CDR3 DNA reads as TGTGCCAGCAGCGTAGGGGACTCGTCGAGGGACTATGGCTACACCTTC. The variable domain in full, with the rest retrieved from reference TRBV9 and TRBJ1-2, is DSGVTQTPKHLITATGQRVTLRCSPRSGDLSVYWYQQSLDQGLQFLIQYYNGEERAKGNILERFSAQQFPDLHSELNLSSLELGDSALYFCASSVGDSSRDYGYTFGSGTRLTVV.

J is TRBJ2-6 and V is TRBV25-1, with 8 bases lining up with TRBD1. Germline CDR1 is MGHDK and CDR2 is SYGVNS. This CDR3 spans 17 amino acids. J lost 2 bases, V lost 4 bases, and 7 bases had no gene match. The CDR3 region is CASSARLQGAGANVLTF. CDR3 in DNA: TGTGCCAGCAGTGCAAGACTACAGGGGGCTGGGGCCAACGTCCTGACTTTC.

The V gene is TRBV7-3, the J gene TRBJ1-1; D might be TRBD1 (6 bases). V dropped 5 bases and J dropped 5 bases, with 18 bases sitting between them. This CDR3 spans 15 amino acids. From germline, CDR1 is SGHTA and CDR2 FQGTGA. The CDR3 DNA is TGTGCCAGCAGCCCTGCCGGGGGGGCTTGGACTGAAGCTTTCTTT. This gives the protein CASSPAGGAWTEAFF.

The J gene is TRBJ2-5, the V gene TRBV6-1; D may be TRBD1 (6 bases). V was shortened by 3 bases and J by 9 bases, with 17 bases between the two germline ends. The CDR3 extends over 14 amino acids. Germline V gene sequence: CDR1 MNHNS, CDR2 SASEGT. The CDR3 coding sequence is TGTGCCAGCAGTGAGCAAGACCCAGGACAGCCCCAGTACTTC. The encoded protein is CASSEQDPGQPQYF.

This rearrangement joins TRBV6-4 to TRBJ2-3, with D perhaps TRBD2 (6 bases). The CDR3 extends over 16 amino acids. Germline lookup yields CDR1 MRHNA and CDR2 SNTAGT. V lost 2 bases and J lost 0, with 12 bases in between. The CDR3 is CASSDRGGGSTDTQYF. CDR3 in DNA: TGTGCCAGCAGTGACAGGGGAGGAGGAAGCACAGATACGCAGTATTTT.

The chain links TRBV11-3 to TRBJ2-7; 7 bases are a match to TRBD1. CDR1 is SGHNT, CDR2 YENEEA, per germline. The ends lost 7 bases at V and 3 bases at J; junction bases unmatched: 15. The CDR3 consists of 16 residues. The DNA of the CDR3 is TGTGCCAGCATCCTTACAGGGGCAGGGGGAAACTACGAGCAGTACTTC. Amino acids: CASILTGAGGNYEQYF.

About this clone: Mismatch with germline at one junction end may stem from a read error. The genes are TRBV10-3 and TRBJ2-1; tentatively, D is TRBD1 (5 bases). This CDR3 region has 18 residues. Per germline, CDR1 ENHRY and CDR2 SYGVKD. CDR3 in DNA: TGTGCCATCAGTGGGACCCCAGGGATGCGGCCCTCCAACAATGAGCAGTTCTTC. This encodes CAISGTPGMRPSNNEQFF.

The rearrangement links TRBV6-5 to TRBJ2-3, with D possibly being TRBD2 (5 bases). In germline, CDR1 is MNHEY, CDR2 SVGAGI. The CDR3 contains 12 residues. V was clipped by 3 bases and J by 8 bases, with 9 bases between them. CDR3 DNA: TGTGCCAGCAGTTATCTCCGGGGTACGCAGTATTTT. Translated, it gives CASSYLRGTQYF.

CDR3 coding DNA: TGTGCCAGCATTAGTAGCGGTAACACCGGGGAGCTGTTTTTT. Translation: CASISSGNTGELFF. The chain has TRBV6-1 and TRBJ2-2, with D perhaps TRBD2 (6 bases). Germline V gene sequence: CDR1 MNHNS, CDR2 SASEGT. Trimming cost V 7 bases and J 2 bases, with 11 bases left between them. The CDR3 is 14 amino acids.

The chain carries TRBV25-1 and TRBJ2-2; TRBD2 agrees at 8 bases. The J segment lost 14 bases and the V segment lost 0 bases, leaving 14 bases of the junction unmatched. Germline V gene sequence: CDR1 MGHDK, CDR2 SYGVNS. The CDR3 has 16 amino acids. DNA for the CDR3: TGTGCCAGCAGTGAATATTCATTAGCGGGGATCGCGGATCTGTTTTTT. Its translation is CASSEYSLAGIADLFF.

The chain recombines TRBV2 with TRBJ2-2, with 8 positions matching TRBD1. This CDR3 has 16 residues. The V and J ends lost 0 bases and 6 bases, in that order; junction bases with no gene match: 6. Germline-derived CDR1 and CDR2 are SNHLY and FYNNEI. The CDR3 DNA is TGTGCCAGCAGTGAAGCACAGGGGGTAGAGGCCGGGGAGCTGTTTTTT. Amino acids: CASSEAQGVEAGELFF.

This clone was seen just once. This rearrangement joins TRBV11-2 to TRBJ1-1; 8 positions agree with TRBD1. Germline CDR1 is SGHAT and CDR2 is FQNNGV. Losses at the gene ends were 1 base for V and 5 bases for J; bases not matched to a gene: 3. This CDR3 region has 14 residues. CDR3 coding DNA: TGTGCCAGCAGCTTAGGACAGGGGAATACTGAAGCTTTCTTT. Its translation is CASSLGQGNTEAFF.

The chain has TRBV7-2 and TRBJ1-2; 11 nucleotides match TRBD1. The CDR3 extends over 16 amino acids. V was pared by 1 base and J by 8 bases, with 9 bases of the junction left unmatched. Germline CDR1 is SGHTA and CDR2 is FQGNSA. CDR3 region: CASSLVDRGRGKGYTF. CDR3 nucleotide sequence: TGTGCCAGCAGCTTAGTGGACAGGGGGCGCGGGAAGGGCTACACCTTC. Using reference TRBV7-2 and TRBJ1-2 for the parts outside the CDR3, the full variable domain is GAGVSQSPSNKVTEKGKDVELRCDPISGHTALYWYRQSLGQGLEFLIYFQGNSAPDKSGLPSDRFSAERTGGSVSTLTIQRTQQEDSAVYLCASSLVDRGRGKGYTFGSGTRLTVV.

V is TRBV6-5 and J is TRBJ1-4; 8 positions agree with TRBD1. V dropped 5 bases and J dropped 5; count of bases not matched to a gene: 4. The CDR3 is 14 residues long. In germline, CDR1 is MNHEY, CDR2 SVGAGI. The CDR3, as DNA: TGTGCCAGCAGTACCGGGGACAGGAATGAAAAACTGTTTTTT. It yields the protein CASSTGDRNEKLFF.